These 22 T cell receptor beta chains share one sample of origin, sequenced in a study of control samples from healthy donors and cancer patients. The data were produced by immunoSEQ multiplex PCR, yet TCRdb's version contains in-frame clones alone and is incomplete. The sample holds about 89,000 clones, around 85% seen once. The specimen sequenced was blood. The receptors shown here come from a woman between 40 and 50 years old in good health.

The CDR3 nucleotides read TGTGCCAGCAGCTTAGATACGCAGTATTTT. Protein product: CASSLDTQYF. The rearrangement uses TRBV5-8 and TRBJ2-3; D unclear. Between the trimmed V and J ends, which lost 2 bases and 5 bases, there was a span of 0 bases. CDR1 and CDR2 from the germline V gene are SGHTS and YDEGEE. The CDR3 has 10 residues.

The rearrangement links TRBV19 to TRBJ2-5; TRBD1 might be the D (6 bases). Trimming shortened V by 3 bases and J by 3 bases, and 11 bases separated the two germline ends. Germline CDR1 LNHDA, CDR2 SQIVND (reference sequence). This CDR3 has 14 amino acids. The CDR3: CASSMGQVKETQYF. CDR3 bases: TGTGCCAGTAGTATGGGACAAGTTAAAGAGACCCAGTACTTC.

The chain combines TRBV3-1 (or the pseudogene TRBV3-2) with TRBJ1-3; no reliable D call. Trimming took off 1 base at V and 0 bases at J, with 7 bases between the two ends. The CDR3 has 15 residues. Germline loops: CDR1 LGHDT, CDR2 YNNKEL (reference sequence). The CDR3 region is CASSQGFGSGNTIYF. The CDR3 region has the DNA TGTGCCAGCAGCCAAGGCTTTGGCTCTGGAAACACCATATATTTT.

J is TRBJ1-2 and V is TRBV6-5; TRBD1 matches 10 bases. This CDR3 contains 16 residues. Germline CDR1 is MNHEY and CDR2 is SVGAGI. J was trimmed by 8 bases and V by 2 bases; bases with no gene match: 11. Here the CDR3 reads CASSYTRQGAGRGYTF. CDR3 nucleotide sequence: TGTGCCAGCAGTTACACAAGACAGGGGGCGGGAAGAGGCTACACCTTC.

The rearrangement uses TRBV6-6 and TRBJ1-2, with a weak D call TRBD1 (6 bases). The CDR3 is made up of 16 amino acids. Trimming removed 6 bases from V and 1 base from J, with 18 bases in between. Germline V CDR1 and CDR2: MNHNY, SVGAGI (reference sequence). The CDR3 nucleotides read TGTGCCAGCAGCCTTATGGGGGGGGCAGGTAACTATGGCTACACCTTC. As protein: CASSLMGGAGNYGYTF.

The rearrangement joins TRBV29-1 to TRBJ1-4, with D hard to call. The CDR3 is 13 amino acids. Trimming left V 3 bases short and J 6 bases short, with 11 bases between. CDR1 and CDR2 (germline): SQVTM, ANQGSEA. CDR3 coding DNA: TGCAGCGTTGAGGTCGGGAGGGATGAAAAACTGTTTTTT. Its protein is CSVEVGRDEKLFF.

V gene TRBV12-3 or TRBV12-4 combines with J gene TRBJ1-1; D might be TRBD1 (5 bases). CDR3 size: 13 residues. Trimming took 3 bases from V and 0 from J, leaving 5 bases between them. CDR3 amino acids: CASSFRVNTEAFF. In DNA form, the CDR3 reads TGTGCCAGCAGTTTCAGGGTGAACACTGAAGCTTTCTTT.

The gene calls are TRBV24-1 and TRBJ1-2; D gene uncertain. CDR1 is KGHDR and CDR2 is SFDVKD in the germline V gene. There are 15 residues in the CDR3. The V and J ends lost 4 bases and 4 bases respectively, with 15 bases between them. The CDR3 spells CATSDPLGGTYGYTF. The CDR3 nucleotides read TGTGCCACCAGTGACCCTTTGGGCGGAACCTATGGCTACACCTTC.

This sequence joins TRBV5-4 and TRBJ2-3; D not resolved. The CDR3 loop spans 14 amino acids. V lost 0 bases and J lost 0, with 5 bases in between. The germline V gene has CDR1 SGHNT and CDR2 YYREEE (reference sequence). CDR3 sequence (DNA): TGTGCCAGCAGCTTGGGTGGGAGCACAGATACGCAGTATTTT. It yields the protein CASSLGGSTDTQYF.

The chain uses TRBV18 and TRBJ1-4, with 7 bases fitting TRBD1. In germline, CDR1 is KGHSH, CDR2 LQKENI. V gave up 5 bases and J gave up 5 bases; unmatched junction bases: 5. The CDR3 loop spans 14 amino acids. Here the CDR3 DNA reads TGTGCCAGCTCAGCACAGGACAGGAATGAAAAACTGTTTTTT. Residues: CASSAQDRNEKLFF.

This clone was counted between two and nine times. V and J are TRBV2 and TRBJ2-2, with D hard to call. In germline, CDR1 is SNHLY, CDR2 FYNNEI. This CDR3 spans 12 amino acids. V dropped 6 bases and J dropped 3 bases, with 5 bases sitting between them. The CDR3 region has the DNA TGTGCCAGCAGGGTTGACACCGGGGAGCTGTTTTTT. It codes for CASRVDTGELFF. Together with reference TRBV2 and TRBJ2-2, the CDR3 gives the full variable domain: EPEVTQTPSHQVTQMGQEVILRCVPISNHLYFYWYRQILGQKVEFLVSFYNNEISEKSEIFDDQFSVERPDGSNFTLKIRSTKLEDSAMYFCASRVDTGELFFGEGSRLTVL.

This clone showed up just a few times. The V gene is TRBV13, the J gene TRBJ1-4; 7 positions match TRBD1. CDR3 length: 14 residues. The ends lost 8 bases at V and 6 bases at J; junction bases unmatched: 9. Germline V CDR1 and CDR2: PRHDT, FYEKMQ (reference sequence). CDR3 region: CASRRGGGDEKLFF. CDR3 DNA sequence: TGTGCCAGCCGCAGGGGAGGGGGCGATGAAAAACTGTTTTTT.

This sequence joins TRBV30 and TRBJ1-3; D remains unclear. V lost 1 base, J lost 4 bases, and 11 bases lay in between. Per germline, CDR1 GTSNPN and CDR2 SVGIG (reference sequence). This CDR3 has 14 amino acids. CDR3: CAWSGNYIGNTIYF. CDR3 sequence (DNA): TGTGCCTGGAGTGGCAATTACATAGGAAACACCATATATTTT.

The genes are TRBV5-8 and TRBJ1-2; TRBD1 agrees at 8 bases. The CDR3 has 15 amino acids. Germline CDR1 reads SGHTS; CDR2 reads YDEGEE. J gave up 3 bases and V 4 bases, and 8 bases lay outside the gene matches. CDR3 amino acids: CASSVTGQEDYGYTF. DNA for the CDR3: TGTGCCAGCAGCGTAACGGGACAGGAGGACTATGGCTACACCTTC.

V is TRBV27 and J is TRBJ2-7; 8 nucleotides line up with TRBD1. The J segment lost 5 bases and the V segment lost 4 bases, leaving 7 bases of the junction unmatched. The CDR3 spans 14 residues. Germline assignment: CDR1 MNHEY and CDR2 SMNVEV (reference sequence). CDR3 amino acids: CASSSPDRAHEQYF. The CDR3 nucleotides read TGTGCCAGCAGTTCCCCGGACAGGGCCCACGAGCAGTACTTC.

The chain joins TRBV5-1 to TRBJ1-1, with a weak D call TRBD1 (6 bases). Trimming took off 3 bases at V and 4 bases at J, with 16 bases between the two ends. Germline loops: CDR1 SGHRS, CDR2 YFSETQ. This CDR3 has 15 amino acids. CDR3: CASSSSGVVGTEAFF. The CDR3 DNA sequence: TGCGCCAGCAGCTCCTCAGGGGTAGTAGGCACTGAAGCTTTCTTT. The full variable domain, its missing parts supplied by reference TRBV5-1 and TRBJ1-1, is KAGVTQTPRYLIKTRGQQVTLSCSPISGHRSVSWYQQTPGQGLQFLFEYFSETQRNKGNFPGRFSGRQFSNSRSEMNVSTLELGDSALYLCASSSSGVVGTEAFFGQGTRLTVV.

This rearrangement joins TRBV6-5 to TRBJ1-2, with D possibly being TRBD1 (6 bases). This CDR3 has 13 amino acids. Trimming shortened V by 4 bases and J by 6 bases, and 12 bases separated the two germline ends. Germline V gives CDR1 MNHEY, CDR2 SVGAGI. Written as DNA, the CDR3 is TGTGCCAGCAGTTCTACAGGGAGAGATGGCTACACCTTC. Translation gives CASSSTGRDGYTF.

The chain uses TRBV19 and TRBJ2-5, with 9 bases matching TRBD2. Germline-derived CDR1 and CDR2 are LNHDA and SQIVND (reference sequence). The V gene end was trimmed by 3 bases and the J gene end by 3 bases; junction bases not matched to a gene: 5. The CDR3 runs to 15 residues. The CDR3 DNA sequence: TGTGCCAGTAGTATTGGGGCTAGCGGGGAAGAGACCCAGTACTTC. Translation gives CASSIGASGEETQYF.

V gene TRBV7-9 combines with J gene TRBJ1-1; D is ambiguous. The V gene's germline CDR1 is SEHNR and CDR2 FQNEAQ (reference sequence). The CDR3 runs to 17 residues. Trimming removed 4 bases at V and 0 bases at J, with 18 bases between. The CDR3 DNA reads as TGTGCCAGCAGCTGGGCGTGGAGCGATCGAATGAACACTGAAGCTTTCTTT. Protein sequence: CASSWAWSDRMNTEAFF.

This sequence joins TRBV4-1 and TRBJ2-7, with 7 nucleotides matching TRBD1. The CDR3 is 17 residues long. V shed 0 bases and J 2 bases; nucleotides not matched to a gene: 10. Germline V gives CDR1 MGHRA, CDR2 YSYEKL. The CDR3, as DNA: TGCGCCAGCAGCCAAGAAGAGACAGGGAAGGAGCCCTACGAGCAGTACTTC. It specifies CASSQEETGKEPYEQYF.

This chain joins TRBV5-1 and TRBJ2-7; 9 bases line up with TRBD1. There are 15 residues in the CDR3. V gave up 2 bases and J gave up 2 bases; unmatched junction bases: 5. Germline CDR1 SGHRS, CDR2 YFSETQ. The CDR3 loop reads CASSLQGASTYEQYF. CDR3 bases: TGCGCCAGCAGCTTACAGGGGGCCTCCACCTACGAGCAGTACTTC. Together with reference TRBV5-1 and TRBJ2-7, the CDR3 gives the full variable domain: KAGVTQTPRYLIKTRGQQVTLSCSPISGHRSVSWYQQTPGQGLQFLFEYFSETQRNKGNFPGRFSGRQFSNSRSEMNVSTLELGDSALYLCASSLQGASTYEQYFGPGTRLTVT.

J is TRBJ1-3 and V is TRBV18; 10 bases match TRBD1. Unmatched junction bases numbered 3, after V lost 2 bases and J lost 2 bases. The CDR3 is 16 residues long. CDR1 is KGHSH, CDR2 LQKENI, per germline. The CDR3, as DNA: TGTGCCAGCTCACCATCGGGACAGGGGACTGGAAACACCATATATTTT. It specifies CASSPSGQGTGNTIYF. The full variable domain, completed using reference TRBV18 and TRBJ1-3, is NAGVMQNPRHLVRRRGQEARLRCSPMKGHSHVYWYRQLPEEGLKFMVYLQKENIIDESGMPKERFSAEFPKEGPSILRIQQVVRGDSAAYFCASSPSGQGTGNTIYFGEGSWLTVV.